This T cell receptor (beta chain) derives from a study of blood T cell repertoires in COVID-19. The overall study: Nucleic acid was either cDNA or gDNA, and it came from T cells, B-cell-depleted T cells, or PBMCs.

The CDR3 consists of 15 residues. V was trimmed by 6 bases and J by 8 bases, leaving 17 bases between them. Germline values: CDR1 LNHDA, CDR2 SQIVND (reference sequence). This clone was recorded a few times. Per the original data handling: Counts of nucleated cells, estimated from reference gene primer amplification, were obtained. Sequenced by immunoSEQ multiplex PCR; TCRdb stores in-frame clones only, minus some. V and J calls and clone size are as listed in that table; D and trimming were resolved from the DNA. The sample gives roughly 50,000 clones, 75% to 90% of which show up once; roughly three fifths is in the top ten.

The material sequenced was peripheral blood. V gene TRBV19 combines with J gene TRBJ2-6; weak D call: TRBD1 (5 bases). This receptor was taken from a man in his 70s with acute or convalescent COVID-19. CDR3 coding DNA: TGTGCCAGTAGCAGATCGCTCTGGGGCTCCAACGTCCTGACTTTC. Its protein is CASSRSLWGSNVLTF.